The 32 T cell receptor beta chains below were found in one sample sequenced in a study of T-cell reconstitution after alpha-beta-depleted transplantation in children. Unique molecular identifiers were incorporated into the prepared TCRbeta library. TCRdb used MiXCR to reprocess the PCR reads, holding one entry per CDR3 protein. The sample carries some 290,000 distinct CDR3 sequences, 23% recorded once. The material was PBMCs, mostly from graft donor cells, obtained 180 days after TCRalphabeta/CD19-depleted stem cell transplant. These receptors all come from a male patient aged 5 to 17 who had a stem cell transplant for acute lymphoblastic leukemia, so the T cells may come from the graft donor.

This clonotype was observed a handful of times. The chain couples TRBV15 to TRBJ2-3, with TRBD2 matching over 11 bases. The germline V gene has CDR1 LNHNV and CDR2 YYDKDF (reference sequence). CDR3 length: 16 amino acids. With 3 bases clipped from V and 7 bases from J, the junction kept 9 bases outside the gene matches. CDR3 region: CATSRDVSGRAHTQYF. The DNA of the CDR3 is TGTGCCACCAGCAGGGACGTTAGCGGGAGGGCCCATACGCAGTATTTT.

In its sample, this clonotype was seen a few times. The rearrangement joins TRBV5-1 to TRBJ2-7, with 7 bases aligning to TRBD2. This CDR3 is built from 16 residues. V lost 4 bases and J lost 6; bases outside the gene matches: 16. CDR1 and CDR2 (germline): SGHRS, YFSETQ. The CDR3 spells CASSGLMRERFREQYF. The CDR3 DNA is TGCGCCAGCAGCGGCCTGATGCGGGAGAGGTTCCGCGAGCAGTACTTC.

This clonotype was seen a few times. The V gene is TRBV11-2, the J gene TRBJ2-1; 7 nucleotides line up with TRBD1. This CDR3 contains 16 residues. CDR1 SGHAT and CDR2 FQNNGV come from the germline V gene. V shed 3 bases and J 0 bases; nucleotides not matched to a gene: 5. The CDR3 sequence: CASSFRDSLSYNEQFF. DNA of the CDR3: TGTGCCAGCAGCTTCCGGGACAGTCTCTCCTACAATGAGCAGTTCTTC. Full variable domain (missing parts from reference TRBV11-2 and TRBJ2-1): EAGVAQSPRYKIIEKRQSVAFWCNPISGHATLYWYQQILGQGPKLLIQFQNNGVVDDSQLPKDRFSAERLKGVDSTLKIQPAKLEDSAVYLCASSFRDSLSYNEQFFGPGTRLTVL.

This rearrangement joins TRBV12-5 to TRBJ2-1, with 11 positions matching TRBD2. Germline V CDR1 and CDR2: LGHNT, FRNRAP. The CDR3 extends over 21 amino acids. J was trimmed by 6 bases and V by 0 bases; bases with no gene match: 19. CDR3 bases: TGTGCTAGTGGTTTGGTTTCCCCCGGACTAGCGGGCCCTTCATCGAGCAATGAGCAGTTCTTC. It encodes CASGLVSPGLAGPSSSNEQFF.

This clonotype was counted a single time. This chain connects TRBV29-1 to TRBJ1-3; D is perhaps TRBD1 (6 bases). Germline V CDR1 and CDR2: SQVTM, ANQGSEA. The ends were cut back, 1 base at V and 4 bases at J, with 8 bases in the middle. The CDR3 runs 13 residues. CDR3 sequence reads: CSVEGGRGNTIYF. In nucleotides, the CDR3 is TGCAGCGTTGAAGGGGGGCGCGGAAACACCATATATTTT.

The DNA for the CDR3 is TGTGCCAGCAGCTTTCTAGCGGGAGCGTCCGCAGATACGCAGTATTTT. Amino acids: CASSFLAGASADTQYF. This rearrangement joins TRBV11-1 to TRBJ2-3, with 10 bases matching TRBD2. CDR1 is SGHAT, CDR2 FQDESV, per germline (reference sequence). J gave up 4 bases and V 3 bases, and 7 bases lay outside the gene matches. The CDR3 contains 16 residues.

Only one count was recorded for this clonotype. This sequence joins TRBV20-1 and TRBJ2-7; 8 bases agree with TRBD2. Germline CDR1 DFQATT, CDR2 SNEGSKA (reference sequence). V lost 6 bases and J lost 1; bases outside the gene matches: 5. The CDR3 has 13 residues. DNA of the CDR3: TGCAGTGCCGAGAGCGGGAGATCCTACGAGCAGTACTTC. Amino acids: CSAESGRSYEQYF.

V and J are TRBV5-1 and TRBJ2-3; a possible D gene is TRBD2 (5 bases). The germline V gene encodes CDR1 SGHRS and CDR2 YFSETQ. The CDR3 length is 14 residues. V lost 5 bases and J 4 bases, leaving 14 bases between the germline ends. The CDR3 is CASSREFPPDTQYF. In DNA, the CDR3 is TGCGCCAGCAGTAGGGAGTTTCCCCCAGATACGCAGTATTTT.

This chain joins TRBV20-1 and TRBJ2-3, with 10 bases matching TRBD2. The V gene's germline CDR1 is DFQATT and CDR2 SNEGSKA (reference sequence). The CDR3 runs 17 residues. V trimming: 6 bases; J trimming: 0 bases; junction bases outside the gene matches: 12. The CDR3 bases are TGCAGTGCGGTTAGCGGGAGGCTTCCGCCTAGCACAGATACGCAGTATTTT. Translated: CSAVSGRLPPSTDTQYF.

The rearrangement links TRBV7-2 to TRBJ2-7, with 7 bases that match TRBD1. The CDR3 extends over 12 amino acids. CDR1 is SGHTA, CDR2 FQGNSA, per germline. V shed 5 bases and J 6 bases; nucleotides not matched to a gene: 4. CDR3 in DNA: TGTGCCAGCAGCCGACAGGGAAGCGAGCAGTACTTC. It is translated as CASSRQGSEQYF.

This clonotype turned up a few times. Here the CDR3 reads CASSQGQGPTEAFF. In nucleotides, the CDR3 is TGTGCCAGCAGCCAGGGACAGGGCCCCACTGAAGCTTTCTTT. The rearrangement joins TRBV7-6 to TRBJ1-1; 9 bases are a match to TRBD1. This CDR3 is 14 amino acids long. After removal of 5 bases from V and 4 bases from J, the junction contained 5 bases not matched to a gene. The germline gives CDR1 SGHVS, CDR2 FNYEAQ.

In this sample, this clonotype turned up a few times. CDR3 loop: CASSRLAGGFNEQFF. The DNA for the CDR3 is TGTGCCAGTAGTAGGCTAGCGGGAGGGTTTAATGAGCAGTTCTTC. The rearrangement uses TRBV19 and TRBJ2-1; 12 nucleotides agree with TRBD2. The trim removed 4 bases at V and 7 bases at J, leaving 5 bases unmatched. CDR1 is LNHDA and CDR2 is SQIVND in the germline V gene (reference sequence). CDR3 size: 15 residues.

J is TRBJ2-2 and V is TRBV10-3; 8 nucleotides agree with TRBD2. The CDR3 sequence is 14 residues long. Germline trimming cut 7 bases from V and 5 bases from J; bases unmatched to any gene: 6. The germline CDR1 and CDR2 sequences are ENHRY and SYGVKD. CDR3 bases: TGTGCCATCAAAAGCGGGAGTGGAACCGGGGAGCTGTTTTTT. This sequence encodes CAIKSGSGTGELFF.

This clonotype was counted ten times or more. V usage is TRBV29-1 and J usage is TRBJ2-1; 9 bases are shared with TRBD1. The CDR3 runs to 15 residues. CDR1 is SQVTM, CDR2 ANQGSEA, per germline. The junction had 10 bases not matched to a gene; V was cut back by 6 bases and J by 4 bases. As DNA, the CDR3 is TGCAGCGTCCCATCTAGGGACAGGGTTTACAATGAGCAGTTCTTC. Protein sequence: CSVPSRDRVYNEQFF.

The CDR3 region is CASSESPRNSNQPQHF. CDR3 DNA sequence: TGTGCCAGCAGTGAATCCCCCAGAAATAGCAATCAGCCCCAGCATTTT. The rearrangement links TRBV25-1 to TRBJ1-5; D remains unclear. Germline loops: CDR1 MGHDK, CDR2 SYGVNS. Trimming stripped 1 base from V and 0 bases from J, with 10 bases between. The CDR3 consists of 16 residues. Full variable domain (rest looked up from reference TRBV25-1 and TRBJ1-5): EADIYQTPRYLVIGTGKKITLECSQTMGHDKMYWYQQDPGMELHLIHYSYGVNSTEKGDLSSESTVSRIRTEHFPLTLESARPSHTSQYLCASSESPRNSNQPQHFGDGTRLSIL.

The CDR3 nucleotides read TGTGCCAGCAGCTTAGCCCCGGGGACAGGGGTTACCGGGGAGCTGTTTTTT. It encodes CASSLAPGTGVTGELFF. The chain recombines TRBV7-9 with TRBJ2-2; 10 positions match TRBD1. CDR3 length: 17 residues. Germline lookup yields CDR1 SEHNR and CDR2 FQNEAQ (reference sequence). The J segment lost 5 bases and the V segment lost 0 bases, leaving 6 bases of the junction unmatched.

The chain carries TRBV11-1 and TRBJ2-3; the match to TRBD1 covers 10 bases. Germline assignment: CDR1 SGHAT and CDR2 FQDESV (reference sequence). The CDR3 has 18 amino acids. Trimming took 6 bases from V and 0 from J; bases not matched to a gene: 12. CDR3 region: CASSPGQGVGISTDTQYF. As DNA, the CDR3 is TGTGCCAGCAGTCCTGGACAGGGGGTTGGAATCAGCACAGATACGCAGTATTTT.

The V and J genes are TRBV12-3 or TRBV12-4 and TRBJ2-1, with 7 bases that match TRBD2. CDR3 length: 17 residues. With 5 bases clipped from V and 1 base from J, the junction kept 11 bases outside the gene matches. The CDR3 DNA sequence: TGTGCCAGCAGTATACTAGGCGGGAGAGAATCCTACAATGAGCAGTTCTTC. Its translation: CASSILGGRESYNEQFF.

This chain joins TRBV11-2 and TRBJ2-7; D uncertain. The V end was cut by 7 bases, the J end by 1 base, with 14 bases between. This CDR3 has 14 residues. In germline, CDR1 is SGHAT, CDR2 FQNNGV. The CDR3 nucleotides read TGTGCCAGCAAATTAGAAACCATTTCCTACGAGCAGTACTTC. As protein: CASKLETISYEQYF.

The chain combines TRBV5-1 with TRBJ2-3; TRBD2 matches 7 bases. The CDR3 is 16 residues long. V was pared by 4 bases and J by 6 bases, with 14 bases of the junction left unmatched. CDR1 and CDR2 from the germline V gene are SGHRS and YFSETQ. The CDR3 nucleotides read TGCGCCAGCAGCCGGGTCTCGGGGAGGGCCACGGATACGCAGTATTTT. It is translated as CASSRVSGRATDTQYF. Full variable domain (outside the CDR3, taken from reference TRBV5-1 and TRBJ2-3): KAGVTQTPRYLIKTRGQQVTLSCSPISGHRSVSWYQQTPGQGLQFLFEYFSETQRNKGNFPGRFSGRQFSNSRSEMNVSTLELGDSALYLCASSRVSGRATDTQYFGPGTRLTVL.

The chain uses TRBV7-8 and TRBJ2-1; 8 bases are a match to TRBD2. The length of the CDR3 is 18 residues. The V and J ends lost 5 bases and 2 bases, in that order; junction bases with no gene match: 14. The germline gives CDR1 SGHVS, CDR2 FQNEAQ. CDR3 loop: CASSRPVASGSAYNEQFF. CDR3 DNA: TGTGCCAGCAGCCGGCCGGTGGCTAGCGGGTCCGCCTACAATGAGCAGTTCTTC.

The rearrangement joins TRBV6-1 to TRBJ2-4, with a tentative D call TRBD2 (6 bases). The CDR3 is 16 residues long. V was cut by 3 bases and J by 0 bases, with 12 bases left in between. CDR1 is MNHNS and CDR2 is SASEGT in the germline V gene. CDR3 residues: CASSDPGVLAKNIQYF. CDR3 nucleotide sequence: TGTGCCAGCAGTGACCCGGGAGTACTAGCCAAAAACATTCAGTACTTC.

The CDR3 here is CASSYRTRRGEQYF. For the CDR3, the DNA is TGTGCCAGCAGTTACCGTACAAGGAGGGGGGAGCAGTACTTC. This rearrangement joins TRBV6-2 or TRBV6-3 to TRBJ2-7; D might be TRBD1 or TRBD2, each matching 6 bases. This CDR3 contains 14 residues. V was shortened by 2 bases and J by 7 bases, with 15 bases between the two germline ends. Looked up from germline, CDR1 is MNHEY and CDR2 is SVGEGT.

The CDR3, as DNA: TGTGCCAGCAGCTTAGTAGCCGGGACAGGGAATTGGAATTCACCCCTCCACTTT. Translated, it gives CASSLVAGTGNWNSPLHF. The chain uses TRBV7-6 and TRBJ1-6, with 9 nucleotides matching TRBD1. Trimming removed 1 base from V and 7 bases from J; junction bases left unmatched: 11. The CDR3 is 18 residues long. Germline values: CDR1 SGHVS, CDR2 FNYEAQ.

The V gene is TRBV7-3, the J gene TRBJ1-4; 9 nucleotides align to TRBD1. Germline CDR1 SGHTA, CDR2 FQGTGA. The length of the CDR3 is 17 residues. The J segment lost 4 bases and the V segment lost 3 bases, leaving 9 bases of the junction unmatched. CDR3 in amino acids: CASSFGGTGTGNEKLFF. The CDR3 coding sequence is TGTGCCAGCAGCTTTGGGGGGACAGGGACGGGTAATGAAAAACTGTTTTTT.

This sequence joins TRBV20-1 and TRBJ1-3; 8 bases fit TRBD1. Trimming removed 6 bases from V and 2 bases from J; junction bases left unmatched: 9. Germline CDR1 and CDR2: DFQATT and SNEGSKA (reference sequence). This CDR3 is 15 amino acids long. CDR3 region: CSARSRGLAGNTIYF. The CDR3 coding sequence is TGCAGTGCAAGAAGCAGGGGGCTGGCTGGAAACACCATATATTTT.

This clonotype was seen only a few times. V usage is TRBV4-1 and J usage is TRBJ2-1; D is ambiguous. CDR1 is MGHRA and CDR2 is YSYEKL in the germline V gene. V dropped 1 base and J dropped 0 bases, with 7 bases sitting between them. The CDR3 covers 15 residues. In DNA, the CDR3 is TGCGCCAGCAGCCAAGCGGCCCCCTCCTACAATGAGCAGTTCTTC. It encodes CASSQAAPSYNEQFF.

This clonotype appeared a few times. The chain recombines TRBV27 with TRBJ2-7, with 10 nucleotides matching TRBD2. Germline V gene sequence: CDR1 MNHEY, CDR2 SMNVEV (reference sequence). The CDR3 runs 15 residues. V dropped 5 bases and J dropped 7; count of bases not matched to a gene: 11. The DNA of the CDR3 is TGTGCCAGCAGTCCGATAGCGGGAGGCTCCGCGGAGCAGTACTTC. The encoded protein is CASSPIAGGSAEQYF.

This chain links TRBV9 with TRBJ2-5, with D possibly TRBD1 on 5 matching bases. The V gene's germline CDR1 is SGDLS and CDR2 YYNGEE. V lost 0 bases, J lost 5 bases, and 14 bases lay in between. The CDR3 consists of 15 residues. The CDR3 loop is CASSVEGRAWETQYF. Written as DNA, the CDR3 is TGTGCCAGCAGCGTAGAAGGCAGGGCCTGGGAGACCCAGTACTTC.

This clonotype was seen a single time. The chain couples TRBV20-1 to TRBJ2-7; D remains unclear. This CDR3 is 11 amino acids long. Trimming removed 4 bases from V and 6 bases from J, with 10 bases in between. Germline V gene sequence: CDR1 DFQATT, CDR2 SNEGSKA (reference sequence). CDR3 coding DNA: TGCAGTGCTATGGGCCCTAGCGAGCAGTACTTC. As protein: CSAMGPSEQYF.

This clonotype was picked up a small number of times. This chain's CDR3 is CASSPPGTGEGEAFF. The CDR3 bases are TGCGCCAGCAGCCCTCCGGGGACAGGGGAGGGCGAAGCTTTCTTT. The chain uses TRBV4-1 and TRBJ1-1; 10 bases map to TRBD1. V dropped 4 bases and J dropped 8; count of bases not matched to a gene: 10. This CDR3 has 15 amino acids. Germline CDR1 reads MGHRA; CDR2 reads YSYEKL.

This chain links TRBV11-2 with TRBJ2-3; 10 positions agree with TRBD2. CDR1 is SGHAT and CDR2 is FQNNGV in the germline V gene. The CDR3 sequence is 18 residues long. V dropped 6 bases and J dropped 1; count of bases not matched to a gene: 13. The CDR3 DNA reads TGTGCCAGCAGACCCGGGGCCCTACTAGCGGGGCGCACAGATACGCAGTATTTT. This encodes CASRPGALLAGRTDTQYF.